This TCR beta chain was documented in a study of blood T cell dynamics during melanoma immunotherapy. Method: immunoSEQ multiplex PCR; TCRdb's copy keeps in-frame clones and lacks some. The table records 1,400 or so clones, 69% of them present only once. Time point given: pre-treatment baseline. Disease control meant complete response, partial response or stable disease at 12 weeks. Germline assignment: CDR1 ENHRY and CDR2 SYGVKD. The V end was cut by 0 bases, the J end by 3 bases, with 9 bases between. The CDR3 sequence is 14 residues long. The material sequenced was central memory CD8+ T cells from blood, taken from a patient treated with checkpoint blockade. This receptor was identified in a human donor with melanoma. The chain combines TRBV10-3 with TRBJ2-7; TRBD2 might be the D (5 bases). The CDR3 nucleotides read TGTGCCATCAGTGAGTCCCCTAGCAACTACGAGCAGTACTTC. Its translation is CAISESPSNYEQYF.